This TCR beta chain stems from a study of glioma-infiltrating T cells after dendritic cell vaccination. The CDR3 length is 12 residues. Germline-derived CDR1 and CDR2 are SGHRS and YFSETQ. V gave up 5 bases and J gave up 6 bases; unmatched junction bases: 4. The time point denotes: after dendritic cell vaccination, including at tumor progression/relapse. TCRdb's table, derived via immunoSEQ multiplex PCR, lists solely in-frame clones and lacks some. The sample consists of roughly 100,000 clones, about 90% of them appearing once. In this sample, this clone turned up a few times. The source was blood, collected after dendritic cell vaccination. The chain couples TRBV5-1 to TRBJ2-7; TRBD1 matches 8 bases. The clonotype originates from a human donor with glioblastoma. In nucleotides, the CDR3 is TGCGCCAGCAGTATGACAGGGGTCGAGCAGTACTTC. It encodes CASSMTGVEQYF.